This T cell receptor beta chain was retrieved from a study of OX40 agonist ivuxolimab in advanced cancers. About the research overall: Among those enrolled, mean age was 60 years (range about 23 to 85) and approximately 80% were male. Partial responses were achieved by three patients, one with hepatocellular carcinoma and two with cutaneous melanoma. The study's findings and limits: Part of the nonresponder group also had normalized T-cell clonal expansion that was low.

Germline assignment: CDR1 ENHRY and CDR2 SYGVKD. The CDR3 sequence is 12 residues long. Trimming took 2 bases from V and 10 from J, leaving 6 bases between them. Sampling times: baseline, cycle 4 day 1, cycle 7 day 1. The table came from immunoSEQ multiplex PCR; TCRdb's copy has only in-frame clones and leaves some out. Found here are just under 55,000 clones, approximately 80% of them singletons; the top ten hold roughly 4%. A note on this clone: What it binds is not known.

J is TRBJ1-6 and V is TRBV10-3; D ambiguous. The TCR comes from an adult with an advanced solid tumor such as melanoma, head and neck, liver or kidney cancer. The material sequenced was CD4+ or CD8+ T cells sorted from blood, taken in a trial of the OX40 agonist ivuxolimab. CDR3 in amino acids: CAISEAKSPLHF. The CDR3, as DNA: TGTGCCATCAGTGAGGCTAAGTCACCCCTCCACTTT.